The 18 T cell receptor beta chains presented below share a single source sample, sequenced in a study of glioma-infiltrating T cells after dendritic cell vaccination listed by TCRdb under 2016. Receptors were amplified or captured by the immunoSEQ multiplex PCR assay. The source is immuneACCESS, and TCRdb retained only in-frame sequences with V and J called. Part of the clones is not carried over; for the studies checked, unresolved V genes explain less than half of this, and the remainder is unexplained. The sample profile shows about 92,000 clones; 70% to 90% of them were found once. The ten largest account for more than 15% of the sample. The starting material was blood, obtained before dendritic cell vaccination. These receptors all come from a human donor with glioblastoma.

The chain has TRBV27 and TRBJ1-5; D is perhaps TRBD1 (5 bases). V gave up 5 bases and J gave up 0 bases, with 11 bases separating them. The CDR3 covers 15 residues. CDR1 MNHEY and CDR2 SMNVEV come from the germline V gene (reference sequence). The CDR3 protein is CASSPYDSSNQPQHF. The CDR3 region has the DNA TGTGCCAGCAGTCCCTACGACAGTAGCAATCAGCCCCAGCATTTT.

The genes are TRBV7-3 and TRBJ2-1, with 7 bases that match TRBD2. The trim removed 2 bases at V and 9 bases at J, leaving 10 bases unmatched. The CDR3 runs to 15 residues. Germline CDR1 reads SGHTA; CDR2 reads FQGTGA. The CDR3 protein is CASSLYSPTGGEQFF. The CDR3 coding sequence is TGTGCCAGCAGCTTATACTCACCCACGGGAGGTGAGCAGTTCTTC.

The V and J genes are TRBV13 and TRBJ2-7, with 7 bases matching TRBD2. CDR1 is PRHDT, CDR2 FYEKMQ, per germline (reference sequence). CDR3 length equals 14 residues. Trimming removed 3 bases from V and 7 bases from J; junction bases left unmatched: 9. CDR3 sequence: CASSFRTSLWEQYF. The CDR3 nucleotides are TGTGCCAGCAGCTTCCGGACTAGTCTCTGGGAGCAGTACTTC. Full variable domain (rest looked up from reference TRBV13 and TRBJ2-7): AAGVIQSPRHLIKEKRETATLKCYPIPRHDTVYWYQQGPGQDPQFLISFYEKMQSDKGSIPDRFSAQQFSDYHSELNMSSLELGDSALYFCASSFRTSLWEQYFGPGTRLTVT.

The count of this clone is one. The gene calls are TRBV6-6 and TRBJ2-1; D perhaps matches TRBD2 (6 bases). The CDR3 totals 15 residues. V gave up 6 bases and J gave up 6 bases, with 18 bases separating them. The V gene's germline CDR1 is MNHNY and CDR2 SVGAGI (reference sequence). CDR3 DNA sequence: TGTGCCAGCAGATACAAGGAGGGGATAGGCAATGAGCAGTTCTTC. It yields the protein CASRYKEGIGNEQFF.

As regards this clone: The same CDR3 arises from other DNA sequences in this sample as well. The CDR3 loop is CASSLVSLAGAREQYF. The CDR3 DNA follows: TGTGCCAGCAGCTTAGTCTCGCTAGCGGGAGCGAGGGAGCAGTACTTC. V and J are TRBV7-2 and TRBJ2-7; 10 bases map to TRBD2. The CDR3 runs to 16 residues. The trim removed 1 base at V and 7 bases at J, leaving 10 bases unmatched. The V gene's germline CDR1 is SGHTA and CDR2 FQGNSA.

The V and J genes are TRBV29-1 and TRBJ1-1, with D uncertain. Trimming removed 4 bases from V and 0 bases from J, with 12 bases in between. The germline gives CDR1 SQVTM, CDR2 ANQGSEA. The CDR3 length is 14 residues. The CDR3 nucleotides are TGCAGCGTTGGAAAGGAGAACCTGAACACTGAAGCTTTCTTT. Amino acid sequence: CSVGKENLNTEAFF.

The V and J genes are TRBV6-5 and TRBJ2-5, with D uncertain. Germline V gives CDR1 MNHEY, CDR2 SVGAGI. The length of the CDR3 is 12 residues. The CDR3 sequence is CVTRSPQETQYF. The CDR3 DNA follows: TGTGTCACGAGGTCTCCCCAAGAGACCCAGTACTTC.

The genes are TRBV19 and TRBJ1-2, with 7 bases identical to TRBD1. In germline, CDR1 is LNHDA, CDR2 SQIVND (reference sequence). There are 15 residues in the CDR3. V shed 4 bases and J 3 bases; nucleotides not matched to a gene: 8. The CDR3 sequence: CASSTSGGLYYGYTF. The CDR3 region has the DNA TGTGCCAGTAGTACATCAGGGGGATTATACTATGGCTACACCTTC.

This clone was recorded once. The genes are TRBV2 and TRBJ1-1, with 7 bases fitting TRBD1. With 3 bases clipped from V and 11 bases from J, the junction kept 15 bases outside the gene matches. The CDR3 runs 15 residues. Germline-derived CDR1 and CDR2 are SNHLY and FYNNEI. The CDR3 nucleotides are TGTGCCAGCAGTGAGCCACCGGACAGGACTCATCGGGCTTTCTTT. Amino acid sequence: CASSEPPDRTHRAFF. Filled out from reference TRBV2 and TRBJ1-1, the complete variable domain reads EPEVTQTPSHQVTQMGQEVILRCVPISNHLYFYWYRQILGQKVEFLVSFYNNEISEKSEIFDDQFSVERPDGSNFTLKIRSTKLEDSAMYFCASSEPPDRTHRAFFGQGTRLTVV.

The chain links TRBV5-4 to TRBJ1-2; D is perhaps TRBD1 (6 bases). The CDR3 spans 14 residues. V lost 1 base, J lost 2 bases, and 9 bases lay in between. CDR1 and CDR2 (germline): SGHNT, YYREEE (reference sequence). The CDR3 sequence: CASSLTGTNYGYTF. The CDR3 nucleotides read TGTGCCAGCAGCTTGACAGGGACCAACTATGGCTACACCTTC.

This chain joins TRBV9 and TRBJ1-6, with D possibly being TRBD1 (5 bases). This CDR3 comprises 15 residues. V was shortened by 4 bases and J by 3 bases, with 11 bases between the two germline ends. CDR1 and CDR2 (germline): SGDLS, YYNGEE. CDR3 sequence: CASSTTGFYNSPLHF. The CDR3 coding sequence is TGTGCCAGCAGCACAACAGGATTCTATAATTCACCCCTCCACTTT.

The rearrangement links TRBV21-1 to TRBJ2-7; TRBD1, the table's D call, lacks a check against the DNA. TRBV21-1 is designated a pseudogene. The CDR3 is 16 residues long. DNA of the CDR3: TGTGCCAGCAACAACCGTTCGATCACAGGGTGGGACGAGCAGTACTTC. Its translation is CASNNRSITGWDEQYF.

The V and J genes are TRBV4-1 and TRBJ1-2; D is possibly TRBD1 (5 bases). The V and J ends lost 1 base and 4 bases respectively, with 19 bases between them. Germline V gives CDR1 MGHRA, CDR2 YSYEKL. The CDR3 has 17 residues. CDR3 nucleotide sequence: TGCGCCAGCAGCCAAGTTAGTGCGGGAGGGGCTTCCTATGGCTACACCTTC. It specifies CASSQVSAGGASYGYTF.

The chain couples TRBV29-1 to TRBJ1-1; 7 nucleotides agree with TRBD1. Germline values: CDR1 SQVTM, CDR2 ANQGSEA. The trim removed 8 bases at V and 4 bases at J, leaving 7 bases unmatched. CDR3 length: 12 amino acids. CDR3 coding DNA: TGCAGCCTTCAGGGGGAGTCCACTGAAGCTTTCTTT. It specifies CSLQGESTEAFF.

The chain couples TRBV7-2 to TRBJ2-1, with 7 bases lining up with TRBD1. V dropped 1 base and J dropped 7; count of bases not matched to a gene: 19. Germline V gene data show CDR1 as SGHTA and CDR2 as FQGNSA. The CDR3 runs 19 residues. This CDR3 reads CASSLEWEEVGQAKNEQFF. The CDR3 DNA reads TGTGCCAGCAGCTTAGAATGGGAAGAAGTAGGACAGGCGAAAAATGAGCAGTTCTTC.

This rearrangement joins TRBV9 to TRBJ1-2; 7 nucleotides match TRBD1. Germline V gene sequence: CDR1 SGDLS, CDR2 YYNGEE. This CDR3 region has 14 residues. With 6 bases clipped from V and 6 bases from J, the junction kept 11 bases outside the gene matches. The CDR3 DNA is TGTGCCAGCACCCAGGGGGGCATCCGGAATGGCTACACCTTC. Translated: CASTQGGIRNGYTF. The entire variable domain, with the rest obtained from reference TRBV9 and TRBJ1-2, is as follows: DSGVTQTPKHLITATGQRVTLRCSPRSGDLSVYWYQQSLDQGLQFLIQYYNGEERAKGNILERFSAQQFPDLHSELNLSSLELGDSALYFCASTQGGIRNGYTFGSGTRLTVV.

The chain joins TRBV7-9 to TRBJ1-2; TRBD1 is a possible D gene (6 bases). From germline, CDR1 is SEHNR and CDR2 FQNEAQ (reference sequence). The CDR3 is made up of 15 amino acids. V lost 1 base and J lost 3, with 12 bases in between. The CDR3 sequence: CASSLEAGAHYGYTF. DNA of the CDR3: TGTGCCAGCAGCTTAGAGGCAGGGGCTCACTATGGCTACACCTTC.

The chain recombines TRBV6-1 with TRBJ2-5, with D perhaps TRBD2 (5 bases). Trimming stripped 6 bases from V and 4 bases from J, with 15 bases between. The CDR3 is 14 amino acids. The germline V gene has CDR1 MNHNS and CDR2 SASEGT. The CDR3 here is CASSHPRRLETQYF. The CDR3, as DNA: TGTGCCAGCAGCCACCCCAGGAGGTTAGAGACCCAGTACTTC.